Following are 28 T cell receptor beta chains from one sample sequenced in a study of blood T cell repertoires in COVID-19. The method was immunoSEQ multiplex PCR; TCRdb's version includes in-frame clones alone and lacks a portion of them. The table includes 200,000 to 250,000 clones, 75% to 85% detected once. Specimen: PBMCs or T cells enriched from blood (not recorded which). The receptors derive from a man aged 40-49 years who had recovered from COVID-19.

This chain's CDR3 is CASSLSSGGTTEAFF. Written as DNA, the CDR3 is TGTGCCAGCAGCTTATCGTCAGGGGGCACCACTGAAGCTTTCTTT. This sequence joins TRBV7-8 and TRBJ1-1, with 8 bases fitting TRBD1. This CDR3 contains 15 residues. In germline, CDR1 is SGHVS, CDR2 FQNEAQ. V was clipped by 2 bases and J by 4 bases; unmatched bases: 6.

This clone was seen at least ten times. V usage is TRBV15 and J usage is TRBJ1-2; 9 bases line up with TRBD1. The V segment lost 1 base and the J segment 2 bases; nucleotides outside the gene matches: 5. This CDR3 contains 16 residues. Germline-derived CDR1 and CDR2 are LNHNV and YYDKDF (reference sequence). CDR3 sequence (DNA): TGTGCCACCAGCAGAGGGCTCGGACAGGGGAACTATGGCTACACCTTC. It yields the protein CATSRGLGQGNYGYTF.

The chain couples TRBV11-2 to TRBJ1-6; unclear D gene. V was pared by 1 base and J by 4 bases, with 8 bases between. The CDR3 is 15 amino acids. Germline V gives CDR1 SGHAT, CDR2 FQNNGV. The CDR3 spells CASSLGRRYNSPLHF. As DNA, the CDR3 is TGTGCCAGCAGCTTAGGGAGACGGTATAATTCACCCCTCCACTTT.

The chain joins TRBV21-1 to TRBJ1-5; the table's D call, TRBD1, was not checked against the DNA. TRBV21-1 is listed as a pseudogene. The CDR3 runs to 15 residues. The CDR3 region has the DNA TGTGCCAGCACCCTAAAAGACAGACAGAATCAGCCCCAGCATTTT. It is translated as CASTLKDRQNQPQHF.

The rearrangement uses TRBV9 and TRBJ2-7, with D perhaps TRBD2 (5 bases). The V end was cut by 4 bases, the J end by 6 bases, with 20 bases between. The CDR3 loop spans 15 amino acids. Germline V gives CDR1 SGDLS, CDR2 YYNGEE. The CDR3, as DNA: TGTGCCAGCAGCCCACACCAGGCGACCCGGGGCGAGCAGTACTTC. It encodes CASSPHQATRGEQYF.

The chain has TRBV2 and TRBJ2-5, with a possible D match to TRBD2 (6 bases). The ends were cut back, 6 bases at V and 9 bases at J, with 14 bases in the middle. The CDR3 consists of 12 residues. Per the germline V gene, CDR1 is SNHLY and CDR2 is FYNNEI. CDR3 DNA: TGTGCCAGCAGCGCCCTCCGGAGGGCCCAGTACTTC. Translated: CASSALRRAQYF.

The V gene is TRBV7-2, the J gene TRBJ1-1; 7 nucleotides line up with TRBD1. J was trimmed by 1 base and V by 4 bases; bases with no gene match: 12. The CDR3 runs to 17 residues. CDR1 SGHTA and CDR2 FQGNSA come from the germline V gene. CDR3 sequence reads: CASSSLSGGRRNTEAFF. CDR3 DNA: TGTGCCAGCAGCTCCCTCTCAGGGGGACGGAGGAACACTGAAGCTTTCTTT.

The chain is built from TRBV4-1 and TRBJ2-3, with 8 positions matching TRBD1. The germline V gene has CDR1 MGHRA and CDR2 YSYEKL. The CDR3 runs to 17 residues. Trimming at V came to 1 base and at J to 7 bases, leaving 13 bases not matched to a gene. The CDR3 loop is CASSQASGQGVLNTQYF. CDR3 bases: TGCGCCAGCAGCCAAGCGTCCGGACAGGGAGTTTTGAATACGCAGTATTTT.

The V gene is TRBV12-5, the J gene TRBJ1-2; 7 bases match TRBD1. With V trimmed by 1 base and J by 4 bases, 9 bases remained unmatched. The germline V gene encodes CDR1 LGHNT and CDR2 FRNRAP. This CDR3 comprises 16 residues. This CDR3 is CASGLAETGRFYGYTF. The CDR3 nucleotides read TGTGCTAGTGGTTTGGCCGAGACAGGGCGATTCTATGGCTACACCTTC.

The J gene is TRBJ2-2, the V gene TRBV6-4; 7 nucleotides line up with TRBD2. The CDR3 extends over 16 amino acids. In germline, CDR1 is MRHNA, CDR2 SNTAGT. The V gene end was trimmed by 3 bases and the J gene end by 4 bases; junction bases not matched to a gene: 8. In DNA, the CDR3 is TGTGCCAGCAGTGAGGCCCAGCGGGGCGTCACCGGGGAGCTGTTTTTT. Encoded protein: CASSEAQRGVTGELFF.

This rearrangement joins TRBV29-1 to TRBJ2-1; tentatively, D is TRBD2 (6 bases). The V gene's germline CDR1 is SQVTM and CDR2 ANQGSEA. This CDR3 is 14 amino acids long. V was pared by 6 bases and J by 0 bases, with 12 bases between. The CDR3 nucleotides read TGCAGCGTGGTTGACGGGAGCTCCTACAATGAGCAGTTCTTC. Protein: CSVVDGSSYNEQFF.

This clone was counted only a few times. The rearrangement links TRBV2 to TRBJ2-6; D is ambiguous. The germline gives CDR1 SNHLY, CDR2 FYNNEI. The CDR3 runs 16 residues. V lost 5 bases and J 3 bases, leaving 14 bases between the germline ends. The CDR3 protein is CASSRSLHGGANVLTF. CDR3 nucleotide sequence: TGTGCCAGCAGTCGGAGCCTACACGGTGGGGCCAACGTCCTGACTTTC.

This clone was observed once. This chain joins TRBV19 and TRBJ2-5; D not resolved. Trimming removed 5 bases at V and 5 bases at J, with 12 bases between. CDR1 is LNHDA, CDR2 SQIVND, per germline (reference sequence). There are 13 residues in the CDR3. CDR3 in amino acids: CASSLLRSETQYF. In DNA form, the CDR3 reads TGTGCCAGTAGTTTACTCCGGTCGGAGACCCAGTACTTC.

This rearrangement joins TRBV18 to TRBJ1-5; 8 bases match TRBD1. Germline CDR1 KGHSH, CDR2 LQKENI. With V trimmed by 3 bases and J by 4 bases, 14 bases remained unmatched. This CDR3 region has 18 residues. This chain's CDR3 is CASSPTGGSLVRNQPQHF. The CDR3, as DNA: TGTGCCAGCTCACCCACAGGGGGTTCCCTAGTCCGTAATCAGCCCCAGCATTTT.

The V call is TRBV5-1, the J call TRBJ1-3, with D maybe TRBD1 (5 bases). V was shortened by 0 bases and J by 3 bases, with 7 bases between the two germline ends. Germline V gene sequence: CDR1 SGHRS, CDR2 YFSETQ. This CDR3 is built from 14 residues. In nucleotides, the CDR3 is TGCGCCAGCAGCTTGGGGACAAGTGGAAACACCATATATTTT. It encodes CASSLGTSGNTIYF.

The genes are TRBV6-5 and TRBJ2-7, with a weak D call TRBD1 (5 bases). CDR3 size: 16 residues. Germline assignment: CDR1 MNHEY and CDR2 SVGAGI. Trimming stripped 2 bases from V and 3 bases from J, with 17 bases between. The CDR3 spells CASSYSTLAGNYEQYF. CDR3 bases: TGTGCCAGCAGTTACAGCACCCTGGCAGGGAACTACGAGCAGTACTTC.

This chain connects TRBV5-1 to TRBJ2-2, with 8 bases identical to TRBD1. Trimming at V came to 2 bases and at J to 4 bases, leaving 4 bases not matched to a gene. CDR1 SGHRS and CDR2 YFSETQ come from the germline V gene. CDR3 size: 15 residues. CDR3 sequence reads: CASSLIQGGTGELFF. The CDR3 coding sequence is TGCGCCAGCAGCTTAATACAGGGGGGCACCGGGGAGCTGTTTTTT.

In its sample, this clone was seen once. The gene calls are TRBV24-1 and TRBJ1-2, with TRBD1 matching over 8 bases. The CDR3 runs 16 residues. CDR1 and CDR2 (germline): KGHDR, SFDVKD. J lost 7 bases, V lost 3 bases, and 12 bases had no gene match. The CDR3 loop is CATSDGTLDRAAGYTF. The CDR3 nucleotides are TGTGCCACCAGTGATGGTACCCTGGACAGGGCGGCTGGCTACACCTTC.

V usage is TRBV30 and J usage is TRBJ1-1; perhaps TRBD1 as D (5 bases). This CDR3 comprises 17 residues. Germline values: CDR1 GTSNPN, CDR2 SVGIG (reference sequence). The V and J ends lost 0 bases and 0 bases respectively, with 17 bases between them. CDR3 nucleotides: TGTGCCTGGAGTGTACCAGGGCAGGGCCTAATGAACACTGAAGCTTTCTTT. As protein: CAWSVPGQGLMNTEAFF.

The chain combines TRBV18 with TRBJ2-5; 16 bases match TRBD2. The CDR3 has 16 amino acids. Germline trimming cut 2 bases from V and 13 bases from J; bases unmatched to any gene: 10. The germline V gene has CDR1 KGHSH and CDR2 LQKENI. In nucleotides, the CDR3 is TGTGCCAGCTCACCATACGGGACTAGCGGGAGGGTTCTACCGTACTTC. Translated, it gives CASSPYGTSGRVLPYF.

The chain combines TRBV5-1 with TRBJ2-2; no firm D call. The V and J ends lost 0 bases and 5 bases respectively, with 8 bases between them. The length of the CDR3 is 14 residues. Germline lookup yields CDR1 SGHRS and CDR2 YFSETQ. The CDR3 reads CASSLVNPTGELFF. The CDR3 DNA is TGCGCCAGCAGCTTGGTTAATCCTACCGGGGAGCTGTTTTTT.

CDR3 loop: CASSQDQETQYF. CDR3 nucleotide sequence: TGCGCCAGCAGCCAGGATCAAGAGACCCAGTACTTC. This chain joins TRBV5-1 and TRBJ2-5; D is uncertain. The CDR3 covers 12 residues. Trimming cost V 4 bases and J 2 bases, with 6 bases left between them. Germline CDR1 is SGHRS and CDR2 is YFSETQ. Drawing the rest from reference TRBV5-1 and TRBJ2-5, the complete variable domain is KAGVTQTPRYLIKTRGQQVTLSCSPISGHRSVSWYQQTPGQGLQFLFEYFSETQRNKGNFPGRFSGRQFSNSRSEMNVSTLELGDSALYLCASSQDQETQYFGPGTRLLVL.

In this sample, this clone turned up many times. The chain links TRBV12-5 to TRBJ1-1; weak D call: TRBD1 (5 bases). Germline V CDR1 and CDR2: LGHNT, FRNRAP. The CDR3 length is 13 residues. V lost 5 bases and J lost 1, with 8 bases in between. The CDR3 reads CASGQGRNTEAFF. Written as DNA, the CDR3 is TGTGCTAGTGGTCAGGGAAGGAACACTGAAGCTTTCTTT. Looking up the rest from reference TRBV12-5 and TRBJ1-1 gives the full variable domain: DARVTQTPRHKVTEMGQEVTMRCQPILGHNTVFWYRQTMMQGLELLAYFRNRAPLDDSGMPKDRFSAEMPDATLATLKIQPSEPRDSAVYFCASGQGRNTEAFFGQGTRLTVV.

The chain couples TRBV24-1 to TRBJ2-3; maybe TRBD2 (6 bases). This CDR3 contains 14 residues. Deletions cut 3 bases from V and 1 base from J, with 7 bases between. Germline CDR1 and CDR2: KGHDR and SFDVKD. DNA of the CDR3: TGTGCCACCAGTGATGGGACTGGCACAGATACGCAGTATTTT. It specifies CATSDGTGTDTQYF.

The chain carries TRBV30 and TRBJ2-1, with TRBD1 as a possible D gene (6 bases). The germline CDR1 and CDR2 sequences are GTSNPN and SVGIG (reference sequence). The ends were cut back, 4 bases at V and 2 bases at J, with 12 bases in the middle. This CDR3 is 14 amino acids long. The CDR3 nucleotides read TGTGCCTGGAAAAGGGGGACGGCCTACAATGAGCAGTTCTTC. It specifies CAWKRGTAYNEQFF.

This chain links TRBV24-1 with TRBJ2-3; tentative D call: TRBD2 (5 bases). The CDR3 has 15 amino acids. Trimming shortened V by 4 bases and J by 5 bases, and 15 bases separated the two germline ends. Germline assignment: CDR1 KGHDR and CDR2 SFDVKD. The CDR3 sequence is CATSEGLDQRDTQYF. CDR3 bases: TGTGCCACCAGTGAAGGACTGGATCAGAGAGATACGCAGTATTTT.

The chain is built from TRBV27 and TRBJ2-2; 14 bases fit TRBD2. CDR1 is MNHEY and CDR2 is SMNVEV in the germline V gene (reference sequence). Trimming removed 10 bases from V and 4 bases from J; junction bases left unmatched: 14. This CDR3 has 18 amino acids. CDR3 DNA sequence: TGTGCCACCTCACCTAGACTAGCGGGGGGGCGAGGCACCGGGGAGCTGTTTTTT. This gives the protein CATSPRLAGGRGTGELFF.

The chain employs TRBV5-1 and TRBJ1-2; 7 nucleotides match TRBD1. Germline assignment: CDR1 SGHRS and CDR2 YFSETQ. The CDR3 extends over 14 amino acids. With V trimmed by 0 bases and J by 6 bases, 5 bases remained unmatched. CDR3 in amino acids: CASSLDRGKDGYTF. The DNA for the CDR3 is TGCGCCAGCAGCTTGGACAGGGGAAAGGATGGCTACACCTTC.